One T cell receptor beta chain is described in this entry. Its specificity is not known. Data came from immunoSEQ multiplex PCR; TCRdb stores just in-frame clones and leaves some out. This table holds approximately 100,000 clones, roughly two thirds found once. These data are taken from a study of shared clonotypes between healthy human individuals. Study-level information: The donors, a couple of women and three men, were aged 18 to 49.

Overall study findings and caveats: Memory subsets generally showed lower estimated richness than naive subsets.

Per the germline V gene, CDR1 is SEHNR and CDR2 is FQNEAQ (reference sequence). The CDR3 is 15 residues long. Trimming shortened V by 1 base and J by 0 bases, and 9 bases separated the two germline ends. V usage is TRBV7-9 and J usage is TRBJ1-1, with no clear D. This sequence was found in a woman in her 30s in good health. Sequencing was performed on memory CD8+ T cells sorted from blood. Indicated subset: CD45RO+ cells pooled with CCR7-negative TemRA cells. The CDR3 here is CASSLDRTMNTEAFF. DNA for the CDR3: TGTGCCAGCAGCTTAGACAGAACTATGAACACTGAAGCTTTCTTT.